This entry features one TCR beta chain sequence. TCR beta CDR3 region amplification was performed from RNA transcripts. TCR CDR3 regions were first amplified by RT-PCR with HTBI primers. TCRdb reanalysed the multiplex PCR reads using MiXCR and keeps one entry per CDR3 protein. The table records roughly 640,000 distinct CDR3 sequences, approximately 15% of them present only once. The source of the sample is a study of T cells in Graves' hyperthyroidism and ophthalmopathy. The germline V and J ends were trimmed by 4 bases and 0 bases, with 16 bases remaining between them. The length of the CDR3 is 17 residues. The germline CDR1 and CDR2 sequences are SGHTA and FQGNSA.

The clonotype originates from a woman between 35 and 50 years old with Graves' ophthalmopathy. The sample taken for sequencing was blood. The rearrangement uses TRBV7-2 and TRBJ1-5; possible D gene TRBD1, 6 bases. CDR3 in amino acids: CASSSGGGGPSNQPQHF. The CDR3 nucleotides read TGTGCCAGCAGCTCGGGGGGCGGGGGCCCTAGCAATCAGCCCCAGCATTTT.